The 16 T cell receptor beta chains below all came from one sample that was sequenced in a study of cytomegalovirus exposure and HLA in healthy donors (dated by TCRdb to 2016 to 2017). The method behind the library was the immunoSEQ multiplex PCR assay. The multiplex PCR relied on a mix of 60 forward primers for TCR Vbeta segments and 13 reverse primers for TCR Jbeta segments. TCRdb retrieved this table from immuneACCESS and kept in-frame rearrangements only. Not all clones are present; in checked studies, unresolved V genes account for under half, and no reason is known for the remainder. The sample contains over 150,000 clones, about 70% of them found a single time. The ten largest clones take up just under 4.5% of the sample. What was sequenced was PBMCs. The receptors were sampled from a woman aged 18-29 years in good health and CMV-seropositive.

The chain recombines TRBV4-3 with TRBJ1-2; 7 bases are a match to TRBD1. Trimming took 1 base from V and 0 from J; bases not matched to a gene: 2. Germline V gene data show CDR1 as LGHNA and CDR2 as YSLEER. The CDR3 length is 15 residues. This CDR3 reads CASSQADRPNYGYTF. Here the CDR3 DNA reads TGCGCCAGCAGCCAAGCGGACAGGCCTAACTATGGCTACACCTTC.

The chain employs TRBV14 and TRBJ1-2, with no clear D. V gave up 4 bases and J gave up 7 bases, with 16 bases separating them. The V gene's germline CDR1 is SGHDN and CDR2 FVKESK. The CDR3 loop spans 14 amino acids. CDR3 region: CASSRGPGRSGYTF. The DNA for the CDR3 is TGTGCCAGCAGCCGTGGGCCGGGGAGGAGTGGCTACACCTTC.

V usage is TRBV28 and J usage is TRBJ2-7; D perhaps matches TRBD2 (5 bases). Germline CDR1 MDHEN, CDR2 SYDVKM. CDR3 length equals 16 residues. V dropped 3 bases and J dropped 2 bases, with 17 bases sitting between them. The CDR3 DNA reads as TGTGCCAGCAGTTTTACCGCGGGCGGGTGGACCTACGAGCAGTACTTC. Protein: CASSFTAGGWTYEQYF.

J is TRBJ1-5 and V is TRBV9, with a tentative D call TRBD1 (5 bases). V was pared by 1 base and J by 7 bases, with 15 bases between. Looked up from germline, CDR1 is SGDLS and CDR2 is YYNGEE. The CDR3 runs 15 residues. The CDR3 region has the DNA TGTGCCAGCAGCGTATGGGATGGGGCAGAACAGCCCCAGCATTTT. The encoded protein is CASSVWDGAEQPQHF.

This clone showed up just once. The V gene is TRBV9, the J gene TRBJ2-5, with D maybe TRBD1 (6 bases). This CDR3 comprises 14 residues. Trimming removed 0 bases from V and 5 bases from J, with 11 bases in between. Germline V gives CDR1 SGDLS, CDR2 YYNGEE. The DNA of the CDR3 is TGTGCCAGCAGCGTAGTAGGGGGTCGGGAGACCCAGTACTTC. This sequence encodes CASSVVGGRETQYF.

The CDR3 is CASSPTGTEAFF. Here the CDR3 DNA reads TGTGCCAGCAGCCCGACAGGCACTGAAGCTTTCTTT. The chain recombines TRBV27 with TRBJ1-1, with D possibly being TRBD1 (6 bases). Germline assignment: CDR1 MNHEY and CDR2 SMNVEV (reference sequence). V gave up 6 bases and J gave up 4 bases, with 9 bases separating them. CDR3 size: 12 residues.

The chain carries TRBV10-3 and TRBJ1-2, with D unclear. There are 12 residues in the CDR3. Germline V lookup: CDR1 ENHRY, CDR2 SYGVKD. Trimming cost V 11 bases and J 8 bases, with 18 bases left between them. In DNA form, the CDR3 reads TGTGCCGTCGCTGACTTTACGCTGGGCTACACCTTC. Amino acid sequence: CAVADFTLGYTF.

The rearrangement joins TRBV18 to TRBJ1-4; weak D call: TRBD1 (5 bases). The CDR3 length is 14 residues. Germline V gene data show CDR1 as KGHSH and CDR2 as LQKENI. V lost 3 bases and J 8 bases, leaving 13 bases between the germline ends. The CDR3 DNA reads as TGTGCCAGCTCACCTATAAACCGGGGGGAAAAACTGTTTTTT. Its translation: CASSPINRGEKLFF.

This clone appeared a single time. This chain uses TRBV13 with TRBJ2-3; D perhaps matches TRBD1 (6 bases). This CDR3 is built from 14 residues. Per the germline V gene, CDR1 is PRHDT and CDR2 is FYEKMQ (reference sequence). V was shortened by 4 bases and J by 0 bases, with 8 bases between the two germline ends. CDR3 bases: TGTGCCAGCAGCTCGACAGGTAGCACAGATACGCAGTATTTT. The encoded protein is CASSSTGSTDTQYF. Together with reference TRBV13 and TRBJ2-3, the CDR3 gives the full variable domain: AAGVIQSPRHLIKEKRETATLKCYPIPRHDTVYWYQQGPGQDPQFLISFYEKMQSDKGSIPDRFSAQQFSDYHSELNMSSLELGDSALYFCASSSTGSTDTQYFGPGTRLTVL.

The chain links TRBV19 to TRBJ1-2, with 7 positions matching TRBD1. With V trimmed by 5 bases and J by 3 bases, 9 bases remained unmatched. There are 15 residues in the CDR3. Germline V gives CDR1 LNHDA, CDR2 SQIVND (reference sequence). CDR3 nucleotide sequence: TGTGCCAGTAGTGTTAGGAGAACAGGGGACTATGGCTACACCTTC. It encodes CASSVRRTGDYGYTF.

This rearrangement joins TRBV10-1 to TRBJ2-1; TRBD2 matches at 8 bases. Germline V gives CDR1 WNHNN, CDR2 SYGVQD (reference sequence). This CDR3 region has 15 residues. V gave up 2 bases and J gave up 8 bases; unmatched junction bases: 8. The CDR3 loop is CASSEGLARVDEQFF. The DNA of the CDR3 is TGCGCCAGCAGTGAGGGACTAGCTAGGGTCGATGAGCAGTTCTTC.

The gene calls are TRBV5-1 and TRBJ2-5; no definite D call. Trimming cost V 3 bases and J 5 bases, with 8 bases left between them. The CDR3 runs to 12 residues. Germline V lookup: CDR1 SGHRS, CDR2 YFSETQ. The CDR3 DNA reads TGCGCCAGCAGCTCCCCTCGGGAGACCCAGTACTTC. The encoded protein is CASSSPRETQYF.

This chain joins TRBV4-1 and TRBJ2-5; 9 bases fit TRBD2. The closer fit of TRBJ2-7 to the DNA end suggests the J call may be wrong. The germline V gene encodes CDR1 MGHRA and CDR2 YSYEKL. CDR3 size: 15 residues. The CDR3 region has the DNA TGCGCCAGCAGCCAAGTTAGCGGGAGCACCTACGAGCAGTACTTC. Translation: CASSQVSGSTYEQYF.

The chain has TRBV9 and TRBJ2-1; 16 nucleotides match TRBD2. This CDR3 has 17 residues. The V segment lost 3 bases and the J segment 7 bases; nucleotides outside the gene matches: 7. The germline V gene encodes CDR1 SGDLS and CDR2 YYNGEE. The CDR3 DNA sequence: TGTGCCAGCAGCGGGGGACTAGCGGGAGGGCCTGCAAATGAGCAGTTCTTC. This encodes CASSGGLAGGPANEQFF.

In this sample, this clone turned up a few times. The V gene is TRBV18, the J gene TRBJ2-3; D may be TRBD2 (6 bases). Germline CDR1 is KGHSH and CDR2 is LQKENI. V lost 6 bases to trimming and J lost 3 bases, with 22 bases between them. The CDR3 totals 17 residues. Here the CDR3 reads CASSRGELRTGTDTQYF. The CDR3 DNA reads TGTGCCAGCTCCCGCGGGGAGTTAAGGACCGGGACAGATACGCAGTATTTT.

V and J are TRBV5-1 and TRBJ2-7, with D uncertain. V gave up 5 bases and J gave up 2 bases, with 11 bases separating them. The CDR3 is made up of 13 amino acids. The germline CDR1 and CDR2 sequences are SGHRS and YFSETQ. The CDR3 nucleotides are TGCGCCAGCAGGCTTGGCAGAACCTACGAGCAGTACTTC. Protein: CASRLGRTYEQYF.